This entry describes one TCR beta chain. The antigen is not known. This record belongs to a study of blood T cells in healthy people across ages. General study findings and limits: A greater number of naive CD4+ cells and higher diversity distinguished long-lived donors from aged donors.

CDR3 length equals 19 residues. The V end was cut by 1 base, the J end by 1 base, with 22 bases between. Germline CDR1 reads SGHTA; CDR2 reads FQGNSA. A second PCR, run for roughly 7 to 11 cycles, used a sample-barcoded 5' primer plus a J-beta primer mix. Via MiXCR, TCRdb re-called the 5' RACE reads, giving one row per CDR3 protein. The profile covers around 990,000 distinct CDR3 sequences, with approximately 38% appearing a single time and about an eighth taken by the ten largest. Sequencing was done on a sample of blood. This sequence joins TRBV7-2 and TRBJ1-1; tentative D call: TRBD1 (5 bases). The TCR was taken from a man between 18 and 29 years old in good health. The DNA for the CDR3 is TGTGCCAGCAGCTTAGTCTCAGGGTACGGCAGGAGACCGAACACTGAAGCTTTCTTT. Its protein product is CASSLVSGYGRRPNTEAFF.